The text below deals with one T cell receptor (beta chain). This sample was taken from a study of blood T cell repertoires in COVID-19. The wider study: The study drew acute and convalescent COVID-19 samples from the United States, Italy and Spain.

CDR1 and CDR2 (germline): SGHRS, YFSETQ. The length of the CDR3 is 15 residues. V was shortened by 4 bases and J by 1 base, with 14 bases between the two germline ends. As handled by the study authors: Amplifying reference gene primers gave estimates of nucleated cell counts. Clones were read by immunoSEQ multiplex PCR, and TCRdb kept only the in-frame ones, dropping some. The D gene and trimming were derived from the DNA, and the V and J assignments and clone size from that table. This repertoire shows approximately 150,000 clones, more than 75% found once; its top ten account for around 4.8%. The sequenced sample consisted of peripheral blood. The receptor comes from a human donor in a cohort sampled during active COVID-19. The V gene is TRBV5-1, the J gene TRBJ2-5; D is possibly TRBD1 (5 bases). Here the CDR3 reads CASSQNRQIQETQYF. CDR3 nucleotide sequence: TGCGCCAGCAGCCAAAACCGACAGATCCAAGAGACCCAGTACTTC.